The rows below give T cell receptor beta chains drawn from one sample of a study of T cell responses to AZD1222 COVID-19 vaccine. Profiled with immunoSEQ multiplex PCR; TCRdb holds only in-frame clones, not every one. The sample includes some 120,000 clones, about 93% of them seen just once. This material consisted of peripheral blood, taken 28 days after the second dose of the MenACWY control vaccine. Every receptor here comes from an adult who received the MenACWY meningococcal vaccine as a control. The CDR3 runs from the conserved cysteine through the conserved F or W. A D gene is named only where the DNA matches it firmly. A row's size may be missing; if present it is once, few, many or a size class.

cdr3_aa: CASSYKGPQVDTQYF
cdr3_nt: TGTGCCAGCAGTTACAAAGGACCGCAGGTAGATACGCAGTATTTT
j_call: TRBJ2-3
v_call: TRBV6-5
d_call: -
clone_size: -

cdr3_aa: CATQKDSGSRSEAFF
cdr3_nt: TGCGCCACCCAAAAAGACTCAGGGTCCAGGTCTGAAGCTTTCTTT
j_call: TRBJ1-1
v_call: TRBV10-2
d_call: -
clone_size: -

cdr3_aa: CASRYHLANTYEQYF
cdr3_nt: TGTGCCAGCAGGTACCATTTGGCCAATACCTACGAGCAGTACTTC
j_call: TRBJ2-7
v_call: TRBV28
d_call: -
clone_size: -

cdr3_aa: CASSVETGDQPQHF
cdr3_nt: TGTGCCAGCAGTGTGGAGACAGGAGATCAGCCCCAGCATTTT
j_call: TRBJ1-5
v_call: TRBV2
d_call: -
clone_size: -

cdr3_aa: CASGQNQPQHF
cdr3_nt: TGTGCCAGCGGACAAAATCAGCCCCAGCATTTT
j_call: TRBJ1-5
v_call: TRBV9
d_call: -
clone_size: -

cdr3_aa: CASSMSGRYNEQFF
cdr3_nt: TGTGCCAGTAGTATGAGCGGACGGTACAATGAGCAGTTCTTC
j_call: TRBJ2-1
v_call: TRBV19
d_call: -
clone_size: few

cdr3_aa: CASSLSGANSGNTIYF
cdr3_nt: TGTGCCAGCAGCTTATCTGGAGCTAACTCTGGAAACACCATATATTTT
j_call: TRBJ1-3
v_call: TRBV7-9
d_call: -
clone_size: -

cdr3_aa: CASSASHAGWYEQYF
cdr3_nt: TGTGCCAGCAGCGCCAGTCACGCCGGTTGGTACGAGCAGTACTTC
j_call: TRBJ2-7
v_call: TRBV21-1
d_call: -
clone_size: -

cdr3_aa: CASSRQGGDQPQHF
cdr3_nt: TGTGCCAGCAGTCGACAGGGTGGGGATCAGCCCCAGCATTTT
j_call: TRBJ1-5
v_call: TRBV6-5
d_call: TRBD1
clone_size: -

cdr3_aa: CASSEGQPQHF
cdr3_nt: TGTGCCAGCAGTGAGGGTCAGCCCCAGCATTTT
j_call: TRBJ1-5
v_call: TRBV6-1
d_call: -
clone_size: -

cdr3_aa: CASRLQGNTEAFF
cdr3_nt: TGTGCCAGCAGACTACAGGGGAACACTGAAGCTTTCTTT
j_call: TRBJ1-1
v_call: TRBV6-1
d_call: -
clone_size: -

cdr3_aa: CASRLGVFRNSPLHF
cdr3_nt: TGTGCCAGCAGACTTGGGGTTTTCAGGAATTCACCCCTCCACTTT
j_call: TRBJ1-6
v_call: TRBV2
d_call: -
clone_size: many

cdr3_aa: CASSLGWGPMNTEAFF
cdr3_nt: TGTGCCAGCAGCTTAGGTTGGGGGCCCATGAACACTGAAGCTTTCTTT
j_call: TRBJ1-1
v_call: TRBV11-1
d_call: -
clone_size: few

cdr3_aa: CASSEAGAGWAAPSPLHF
cdr3_nt: TGTGCTAGCAGTGAAGCCGGGGCAGGGTGGGCCGCCCCTTCACCCCTCCACTTT
j_call: TRBJ1-6
v_call: TRBV6-1
d_call: -
clone_size: -

cdr3_aa: CASSKAGTGRSLPNQPQHF
cdr3_nt: TGTGCCAGCAGCAAAGCAGGGACAGGCCGTAGTCTTCCCAATCAGCCCCAGCATTTT
j_call: TRBJ1-5
v_call: TRBV21-1
d_call: -
clone_size: -

cdr3_aa: CASALELAGGQETQYF
cdr3_nt: TGTGCCAGCGCCCTCGAACTAGCGGGGGGGCAGGAGACCCAGTACTTC
j_call: TRBJ2-5
v_call: TRBV21-1
d_call: -
clone_size: -

cdr3_aa: CATSQGPGPQHF
cdr3_nt: TGTGCCACCAGTCAGGGGCCCGGGCCCCAGCATTTT
j_call: TRBJ1-5
v_call: TRBV24-1
d_call: -
clone_size: -

cdr3_aa: CAIRPGQGYTGELFF
cdr3_nt: TGTGCCATCAGACCGGGACAGGGTTACACCGGGGAGCTGTTTTTT
j_call: TRBJ2-2
v_call: TRBV10-3
d_call: TRBD1
clone_size: -

cdr3_aa: CASSSMRQPQHF
cdr3_nt: TGTGCCAGCAGTTCGATGAGGCAGCCCCAGCATTTT
j_call: TRBJ1-5
v_call: TRBV28
d_call: -
clone_size: -

cdr3_aa: CASSRYGGEGTQYF
cdr3_nt: TGTGCCAGCAGCCGATATGGGGGCGAGGGGACCCAGTACTTC
j_call: TRBJ2-5
v_call: TRBV14
d_call: -
clone_size: -

cdr3_aa: CASSPGVSRIGDTQYF
cdr3_nt: TGTGCCAGCAGCCCCGGCGTTTCCAGGATCGGGGATACGCAGTATTTT
j_call: TRBJ2-3
v_call: TRBV5-8
d_call: -
clone_size: -

cdr3_aa: CASSYSQILIYANYGYTF
cdr3_nt: TGTGCCAGCAGTTACTCTCAGATCCTCATATACGCTAACTATGGCTACACCTTC
j_call: TRBJ1-2
v_call: TRBV6-2/TRBV6-3
d_call: -
clone_size: -

cdr3_aa: CASSPSRQGYGGELFF
cdr3_nt: TGTGCCAGTAGTCCATCTAGACAGGGGTACGGCGGGGAGCTGTTTTTT
j_call: TRBJ2-2
v_call: TRBV19
d_call: TRBD1
clone_size: few

cdr3_aa: CASSQDQETANYNEQFF
cdr3_nt: TGCGCCAGCAGCCAAGATCAAGAAACAGCCAATTACAATGAGCAGTTCTTC
j_call: TRBJ2-1
v_call: TRBV4-1
d_call: -
clone_size: -

cdr3_aa: CASSLGPNYEQYF
cdr3_nt: TGTGCCAGCAGCTTAGGCCCTAACTACGAGCAGTACTTC
j_call: TRBJ2-7
v_call: TRBV7-2
d_call: -
clone_size: -

cdr3_aa: CASSERGQGGYQETQYF
cdr3_nt: TGTGCCAGCAGTGAAAGAGGGCAGGGCGGGTACCAAGAGACCCAGTACTTC
j_call: TRBJ2-5
v_call: TRBV2
d_call: -
clone_size: -

cdr3_aa: CASSPLRDIGSSYNEQFF
cdr3_nt: TGTGCCAGTAGTCCCCTCCGGGACATAGGGAGCTCCTACAATGAGCAGTTCTTC
j_call: TRBJ2-1
v_call: TRBV19
d_call: -
clone_size: -

cdr3_aa: CASSGPGQGWGEPQHF
cdr3_nt: TGTGCCAGCAGTGGCCCGGGACAGGGATGGGGGGAGCCCCAGCATTTT
j_call: TRBJ1-5
v_call: TRBV6-1
d_call: TRBD1
clone_size: -

cdr3_aa: CSVRVRGSYNEQFF
cdr3_nt: TGCAGCGTTCGGGTCAGGGGCTCCTACAATGAGCAGTTCTTC
j_call: TRBJ2-1
v_call: TRBV29-1
d_call: -
clone_size: -

cdr3_aa: CASSDLHSGTGGSTEAFF
cdr3_nt: TGCGCCAGCAGTGACCTCCACTCCGGGACAGGGGGAAGCACTGAAGCTTTCTTT
j_call: TRBJ1-1
v_call: TRBV10-1
d_call: TRBD1
clone_size: -

cdr3_aa: CASSLIPGAVQPQHF
cdr3_nt: TGTGCCAGCAGTTTAATTCCAGGGGCGGTTCAGCCCCAGCATTTT
j_call: TRBJ1-5
v_call: TRBV28
d_call: -
clone_size: -

cdr3_aa: CASSSPGQALYGYTF
cdr3_nt: TGTGCCAGCAGCTCCCCGGGACAGGCCCTTTATGGCTACACCTTC
j_call: TRBJ1-2
v_call: TRBV7-2
d_call: TRBD1
clone_size: -

cdr3_aa: CASHEGDRGRWANEKLFF
cdr3_nt: TGTGCCAGCCACGAGGGGGACAGGGGGCGCTGGGCTAATGAAAAACTGTTTTTT
j_call: TRBJ1-4
v_call: TRBV21-1
d_call: -
clone_size: -

cdr3_aa: CATSRPPQGGYGYTF
cdr3_nt: TGTGCCACCAGCCGCCCCCCTCAGGGCGGCTATGGCTACACCTTC
j_call: TRBJ1-2
v_call: TRBV15
d_call: -
clone_size: -

cdr3_aa: CASSPQAVNYNEQFF
cdr3_nt: TGTGCCAGTAGCCCCCAAGCGGTTAACTACAATGAGCAGTTCTTC
j_call: TRBJ2-1
v_call: TRBV19
d_call: -
clone_size: -

cdr3_aa: CASSDTAIGKNIQYF
cdr3_nt: TGTGCCAGTAGCGATACTGCGATCGGCAAAAACATTCAGTACTTC
j_call: TRBJ2-4
v_call: TRBV19
d_call: -
clone_size: -

cdr3_aa: CASSELQGRNTEAFF
cdr3_nt: TGTGCCAGCAGTGAGTTACAGGGGCGGAACACTGAAGCTTTCTTT
j_call: TRBJ1-1
v_call: TRBV2
d_call: TRBD1
clone_size: -

cdr3_aa: CATSGVVGETGGADTQYF
cdr3_nt: TGTGCCACCAGTGGAGTCGTCGGTGAGACAGGCGGAGCAGATACGCAGTATTTT
j_call: TRBJ2-3
v_call: TRBV24-1
d_call: -
clone_size: -

cdr3_aa: CSVGPAGAPYEQYF
cdr3_nt: TGCAGCGTTGGTCCAGCGGGAGCCCCCTACGAGCAGTACTTC
j_call: TRBJ2-7
v_call: TRBV29-1
d_call: TRBD2
clone_size: -

cdr3_aa: CASSIGQGEYNEQFF
cdr3_nt: TGTGCCAGCAGCATAGGACAGGGGGAGTACAATGAGCAGTTCTTC
j_call: TRBJ2-1
v_call: TRBV11-3
d_call: TRBD1
clone_size: -

cdr3_aa: CASSIGDLSNQPQHF
cdr3_nt: TGTGCCAGCAGCATCGGGGACCTTAGCAATCAGCCCCAGCATTTT
j_call: TRBJ1-5
v_call: TRBV7-8
d_call: -
clone_size: -

cdr3_aa: CASSLVLVGQGPNEQFF
cdr3_nt: TGTGCCAGCAGCTTAGTATTAGTGGGGCAGGGGCCCAATGAGCAGTTCTTC
j_call: TRBJ2-1
v_call: TRBV7-8
d_call: -
clone_size: -

cdr3_aa: CASSSPDRAGYTF
cdr3_nt: TGTGCCAGCAGTTCTCCGGACAGGGCTGGCTACACCTTC
j_call: TRBJ1-2
v_call: TRBV6-5
d_call: TRBD1
clone_size: -

cdr3_aa: CASSLQLGYTF
cdr3_nt: TGTGCCAGCAGTTTACAGCTTGGCTACACCTTC
j_call: TRBJ1-2
v_call: TRBV28
d_call: -
clone_size: -

cdr3_aa: CASSDRGADTEAFF
cdr3_nt: TGTGCCAGCAGTGACCGGGGGGCCGACACTGAAGCTTTCTTT
j_call: TRBJ1-1
v_call: TRBV2
d_call: -
clone_size: -

cdr3_aa: CASSLVRGSSYNEQFF
cdr3_nt: TGCGCCAGCAGCTTGGTGCGGGGATCCTCCTACAATGAGCAGTTCTTC
j_call: TRBJ2-1
v_call: TRBV5-1
d_call: -
clone_size: once

cdr3_aa: CASSQTTGGIADTQYF
cdr3_nt: TGCGCCAGCAGCCAAACTACAGGGGGCATCGCAGATACGCAGTATTTT
j_call: TRBJ2-3
v_call: TRBV4-1
d_call: TRBD1
clone_size: -

cdr3_aa: CASSTDGPNEKLFF
cdr3_nt: TGTGCCAGCAGCACGGACGGACCTAATGAAAAACTGTTTTTT
j_call: TRBJ1-4
v_call: TRBV11-1
d_call: -
clone_size: -

cdr3_aa: CASSEAADSASGANVLTF
cdr3_nt: TGTGCCAGCAGTGAAGCCGCCGACAGTGCCTCTGGGGCCAACGTCCTGACTTTC
j_call: TRBJ2-6
v_call: TRBV6-4
d_call: -
clone_size: -

cdr3_aa: CASNYRGLDEQFF
cdr3_nt: TGTGCCAGTAATTACAGGGGATTGGATGAGCAGTTCTTC
j_call: TRBJ2-1
v_call: TRBV19
d_call: TRBD1
clone_size: -

cdr3_aa: CSVGPTAGYGYTF
cdr3_nt: TGCAGCGTTGGTCCGACAGCAGGCTATGGCTACACCTTC
j_call: TRBJ1-2
v_call: TRBV29-1
d_call: -
clone_size: -

cdr3_aa: CASSQGPGGVQPQHF
cdr3_nt: TGTGCCAGCAGCCAGGGACCAGGGGGAGTTCAGCCCCAGCATTTT
j_call: TRBJ1-5
v_call: TRBV3-1/TRBV3-2
d_call: TRBD1
clone_size: -

cdr3_aa: CASSETGTHPGAFF
cdr3_nt: TGTGCCAGCAGTGAAACCGGGACCCATCCCGGGGCTTTCTTT
j_call: TRBJ1-1
v_call: TRBV25-1
d_call: -
clone_size: -

cdr3_aa: CATSDRSSYNEQFF
cdr3_nt: TGTGCCACCTCGGACAGGAGCTCCTACAATGAGCAGTTCTTC
j_call: TRBJ2-1
v_call: TRBV13
d_call: TRBD1
clone_size: -

cdr3_aa: CASFRHRDGADTQYF
cdr3_nt: TGTGCCAGCTTCAGGCACAGGGATGGGGCAGATACGCAGTATTTT
j_call: TRBJ2-3
v_call: TRBV2
d_call: -
clone_size: -

cdr3_aa: CASSRATQGNTIYF
cdr3_nt: TGTGCCAGCAGCCGGGCGACACAGGGAAACACCATATATTTT
j_call: TRBJ1-3
v_call: TRBV7-9
d_call: -
clone_size: -

cdr3_aa: CASSIIQGDINTGELFF
cdr3_nt: TGTGCCAGCAGTATCATACAGGGGGATATAAACACCGGGGAGCTGTTTTTT
j_call: TRBJ2-2
v_call: TRBV27
d_call: TRBD1
clone_size: -

cdr3_aa: CASSDSIVASGSNNEQFF
cdr3_nt: TGTGCCAGCAGTGACTCGATTGTCGCTAGCGGGTCCAACAATGAGCAGTTCTTC
j_call: TRBJ2-1
v_call: TRBV6-4
d_call: TRBD2
clone_size: -